These 17 T cell receptor beta chains share one sample of origin, sequenced in a study of T-cell reconstitution after alpha-beta-depleted transplantation in children. TCRbeta library preparation incorporated unique molecular identifiers. TCRdb ran MiXCR on the PCR reads and lists one entry per CDR3 protein. The sample has tens of thousands of distinct CDR3 sequences; 5.5% to 7.5% are singletons. Sequenced material: PBMCs, mostly from graft donor cells, taken 180 days after TCRalphabeta/CD19-depleted stem cell transplant. Receptor source: a male patient aged 5 to 17 who had a stem cell transplant for acute myeloid leukemia, so the T cells may come from the graft donor.

This clonotype was detected a few times. J is TRBJ1-5 and V is TRBV19; 8 nucleotides align to TRBD1. This CDR3 has 14 amino acids. The V and J ends lost 6 bases and 5 bases, in that order; junction bases with no gene match: 6. The germline V gene encodes CDR1 LNHDA and CDR2 SQIVND (reference sequence). The CDR3 nucleotides are TGTGCCAGTAGGCCCGGACAGGGCTATCAGCCCCAGCATTTT. This sequence encodes CASRPGQGYQPQHF.

This clonotype was counted at least ten times. This chain uses TRBV11-2 with TRBJ2-1; TRBD2 matches at 15 bases. This CDR3 spans 18 amino acids. Germline values: CDR1 SGHAT, CDR2 FQNNGV. Germline trimming cut 0 bases from V and 4 bases from J; bases unmatched to any gene: 4. CDR3 amino acids: CASSLEGTSGRYYNEQFF. As DNA, the CDR3 is TGTGCCAGCAGCTTAGAGGGGACTAGCGGGAGGTATTACAATGAGCAGTTCTTC.

This clonotype was recorded many times. The chain carries TRBV20-1 and TRBJ2-7; no clear D. Germline assignment: CDR1 DFQATT and CDR2 SNEGSKA (reference sequence). V lost 3 bases and J lost 7, with 16 bases in between. The CDR3 has 13 residues. CDR3 sequence reads: CSASIPPPGEQYF. The CDR3 DNA follows: TGCAGTGCTAGTATCCCCCCCCCCGGGGAGCAGTACTTC.

At least ten counts were recorded for this clonotype. The J gene is TRBJ2-5, the V gene TRBV20-1; 12 bases line up with TRBD2. J gave up 1 base and V 3 bases, and 15 bases lay outside the gene matches. The germline V gene encodes CDR1 DFQATT and CDR2 SNEGSKA (reference sequence). The CDR3 length is 19 residues. DNA for the CDR3: TGCAGTGCTAGGCTACCCCTCTCGACTAGCGGGAGAGGCCAAGAGACCCAGTACTTC. Translated, it gives CSARLPLSTSGRGQETQYF.

There are many counts of this clonotype. V gene TRBV6-2 or TRBV6-3 combines with J gene TRBJ1-5; possible D gene TRBD1, 5 bases. Germline assignment: CDR1 MNHEY and CDR2 SVGEGT. This CDR3 region has 14 residues. V lost 6 bases and J 5 bases, leaving 14 bases between the germline ends. The CDR3 nucleotides are TGTGCCAGCAGCCGGGGGATGAACCATCAGCCCCAGCATTTT. This translates into CASSRGMNHQPQHF.

This clonotype was observed many times. This chain joins TRBV6-1 and TRBJ2-7; 10 bases fit TRBD2. V lost 6 bases to trimming and J lost 6 bases; unmatched junction nucleotides: 11. The CDR3 covers 15 residues. CDR1 and CDR2 (germline): MNHNS, SASEGT. The CDR3 region is CASSEWSGRESEQYF. The CDR3 nucleotides are TGTGCCAGCAGCGAATGGAGCGGGAGGGAATCCGAGCAGTACTTC.

In this sample, this clonotype turned up many times. The chain couples TRBV5-1 to TRBJ2-1; maybe TRBD1 (6 bases). The germline V gene has CDR1 SGHRS and CDR2 YFSETQ. The CDR3 consists of 15 residues. Trimming left V 3 bases short and J 3 bases short, with 13 bases between. The CDR3 here is CASSSTGIRYNEQFF. The CDR3 region has the DNA TGCGCCAGCAGCTCCACAGGGATCCGCTACAATGAGCAGTTCTTC. Variable domain in full (rest from reference TRBV5-1 and TRBJ2-1): KAGVTQTPRYLIKTRGQQVTLSCSPISGHRSVSWYQQTPGQGLQFLFEYFSETQRNKGNFPGRFSGRQFSNSRSEMNVSTLELGDSALYLCASSSTGIRYNEQFFGPGTRLTVL.

This clonotype was seen ten or more times. V and J are TRBV5-1 and TRBJ2-3, with 7 bases matching TRBD1. J gave up 5 bases and V 4 bases, and 13 bases lay outside the gene matches. The CDR3 is 16 residues long. Germline lookup yields CDR1 SGHRS and CDR2 YFSETQ. CDR3 residues: CASSLRQGFVGDTQYF. The CDR3 DNA reads as TGCGCCAGCAGCCTTCGACAGGGTTTTGTCGGAGATACGCAGTATTTT.

This clonotype is deemed medium-sized. V gene TRBV29-1 combines with J gene TRBJ1-3, with D possibly being TRBD1 (5 bases). V lost 6 bases and J lost 2, with 14 bases in between. The germline gives CDR1 SQVTM, CDR2 ANQGSEA. The CDR3 has 14 amino acids. CDR3 residues: CSVPLGDPGNTIYF. CDR3 nucleotide sequence: TGCAGCGTACCCCTAGGGGACCCTGGAAACACCATATATTTT.

This clonotype showed up many times. The V call is TRBV18, the J call TRBJ1-1, with D hard to call. CDR3 length: 13 amino acids. Germline V gene data show CDR1 as KGHSH and CDR2 as LQKENI. Trimming took 2 bases from V and 0 from J, leaving 4 bases between them. CDR3 in amino acids: CASSPGLNTEAFF. CDR3 sequence (DNA): TGTGCCAGCTCACCAGGGTTGAACACTGAAGCTTTCTTT.

This clonotype was found many times. The chain recombines TRBV7-9 with TRBJ2-5; TRBD2 agrees at 11 bases. J was trimmed by 11 bases and V by 4 bases; bases with no gene match: 6. CDR3 length equals 13 residues. The germline gives CDR1 SEHNR, CDR2 FQNEAQ (reference sequence). CDR3 DNA: TGTGCCAGCAGCTCTAGCGGGAGGCCACCACAGTACTTC. Protein: CASSSSGRPPQYF.

This clonotype was seen at least ten times. V usage is TRBV12-3 or TRBV12-4 and J usage is TRBJ1-6; no definite D call. V was clipped by 6 bases and J by 7 bases, with 13 bases between them. The CDR3 has 14 residues. The CDR3: CASSPTPGNSPLHF. In nucleotides, the CDR3 is TGTGCCAGCAGCCCTACACCGGGAAATTCACCCCTCCACTTT.

This clonotype has just a few counts. This chain uses TRBV5-6 with TRBJ2-7, with TRBD1 as a possible D gene (6 bases). CDR3 size: 15 residues. Trimming shortened V by 7 bases and J by 0 bases, and 17 bases separated the two germline ends. The germline V gene encodes CDR1 SGHDT and CDR2 YYEEEE. The DNA for the CDR3 is TGTGCCAGCGGCCCCGGACAGCGGTGCTCCTACGAGCAGTACTTC. Translating it yields CASGPGQRCSYEQYF.

J is TRBJ1-2 and V is TRBV5-4, with a possible D match to TRBD1 (5 bases). Looked up from germline, CDR1 is SGHNT and CDR2 is YYREEE (reference sequence). CDR3 size: 13 residues. Between the trimmed V and J ends, which lost 4 bases and 5 bases, there was a span of 12 bases. For the CDR3, the DNA is TGTGCCAGCAGCCCTGGGGCCTCATATGGCTACACCTTC. Translated: CASSPGASYGYTF.

This clonotype was seen repeatedly, ten times or more. The conserved closing phenylalanine or tryptophan is absent in this CDR3, likely reflecting a read error. The chain is built from TRBV6-5 and TRBJ2-2; 10 bases are shared with TRBD2. Unmatched junction bases numbered 12, after V lost 11 bases and J lost 6 bases. The germline gives CDR1 MNHEY, CDR2 SVGAGI. The CDR3 has 15 amino acids. The chain's CDR3 is CAPSCASGSPGELFL. CDR3 bases: TGTGCCCCCAGTTGTGCTAGCGGGAGCCCCGGGGAGCTGTTTCTT.

This clonotype was observed at least ten times. V and J are TRBV18 and TRBJ1-6; D uncertain. CDR1 KGHSH and CDR2 LQKENI come from the germline V gene. Between the trimmed V and J ends, which lost 3 bases and 6 bases, there was a span of 12 bases. There are 15 residues in the CDR3. CDR3 bases: TGTGCCAGCTCACCGTTGACACAAGTTAATTCACCCCTCCACTTT. Encoded protein: CASSPLTQVNSPLHF.

This clonotype appeared many times. V usage is TRBV15 and J usage is TRBJ2-5, with no clear D. V was shortened by 3 bases and J by 4 bases, with 18 bases between the two germline ends. The CDR3 has 16 amino acids. Germline CDR1 is LNHNV and CDR2 is YYDKDF (reference sequence). The CDR3 region has the DNA TGTGCCACCAGCAGGAGTTCCTGGACCTTCGTAGAGACCCAGTACTTC. This encodes CATSRSSWTFVETQYF.